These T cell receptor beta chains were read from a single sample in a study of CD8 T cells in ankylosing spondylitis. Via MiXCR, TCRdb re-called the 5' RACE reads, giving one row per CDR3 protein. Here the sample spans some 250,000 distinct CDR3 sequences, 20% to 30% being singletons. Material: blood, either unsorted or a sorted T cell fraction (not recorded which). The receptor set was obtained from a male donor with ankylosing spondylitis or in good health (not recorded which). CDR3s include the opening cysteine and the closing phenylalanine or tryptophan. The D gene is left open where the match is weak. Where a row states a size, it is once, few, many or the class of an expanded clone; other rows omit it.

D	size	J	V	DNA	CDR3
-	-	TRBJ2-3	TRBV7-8	TGTGCCAGCAGCCAGAACCCAACAGATACGCAGTATTTT	CASSQNPTDTQYF
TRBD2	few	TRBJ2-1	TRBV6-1	TGTGCCAGCAGTGATGCTAGCGGGGGGAGCGATGAGCAGTTCTTC	CASSDASGGSDEQFF
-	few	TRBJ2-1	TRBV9	TGTGCCAGCAGCGTAGGTCCGGGGTACAATGAGCAGTTCTTC	CASSVGPGYNEQFF
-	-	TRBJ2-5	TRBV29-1	TGCAGCGTTGAAAGCCCCAATGGAGGGACCCAGTACTTC	CSVESPNGGTQYF
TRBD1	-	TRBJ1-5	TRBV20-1	TGCAGTGCTGCACAGGGGAGCAATCAGCCCCAGCATTTT	CSAAQGSNQPQHF
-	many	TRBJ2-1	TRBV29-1	TGCAGCGTTGAAGGGTTGAGGGGCAGGGCCAATGAGCAGTTCTTC	CSVEGLRGRANEQFF
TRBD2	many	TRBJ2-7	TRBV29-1	TGCAGCGTTGAAGCGGGAGGATCCTACGAGCAGTACTTC	CSVEAGGSYEQYF
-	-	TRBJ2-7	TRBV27	TGTGCCACTCCCTTAGGGGGGGGCTCTCTTTCCTACGAGCAGTACTTC	CATPLGGGSLSYEQYF
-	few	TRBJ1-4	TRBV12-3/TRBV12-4	TGTGCCAGCAGTTCATCCCAAGGGGCAACTAATGAAAAACTGTTTTTT	CASSSSQGATNEKLFF
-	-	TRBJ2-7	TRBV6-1	TGTGCCAGCAGTGAGGGCTATTGGGAGCAGTACTTC	CASSEGYWEQYF
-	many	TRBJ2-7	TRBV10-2	TGTGCCAGCTCCGACCCCTACGAGCAGTACTTC	CASSDPYEQYF
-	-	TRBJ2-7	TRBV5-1	TGCGCCAGCAGCTTTACCCCAGGTCTCTACGAGCAGTACTTC	CASSFTPGLYEQYF
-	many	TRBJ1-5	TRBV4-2	TGTGCCAGCAGCCAGGCCGGGGGGCTGGGTCAGCCCCAGCATTTT	CASSQAGGLGQPQHF
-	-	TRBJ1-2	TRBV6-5	TGTGCCAGCAGTTTCACCCCCCGCATGGCCTCTGCGCGGGGCTACACCTTC	CASSFTPRMASARGYTF
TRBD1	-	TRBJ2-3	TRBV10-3	TGTGCCATCAGTGAGTCGAAGGGGGCTGCAGATACGCAGTATTTT	CAISESKGAADTQYF
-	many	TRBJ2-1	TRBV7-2	TGTGCCAGCAGCTTAGCTACGGGACTTTACAATGAGCAGTTCTTC	CASSLATGLYNEQFF
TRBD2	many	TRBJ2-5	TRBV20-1	TGCAGTGCTAGAGGTTCTAGCGGAGAGACCCAGTACTTC	CSARGSSGETQYF
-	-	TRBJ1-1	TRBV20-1	TGCAGTGCTAGTGCGTACAGGGCAGAAACTGAAGCTTTCTTT	CSASAYRAETEAFF
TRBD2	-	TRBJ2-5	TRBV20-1	TGCAGTGCTAGAGAGACTAGCGGCCGGGAGACCCAGTACTTC	CSARETSGRETQYF
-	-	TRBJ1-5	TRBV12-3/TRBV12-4	TGTGCCAGCAGTTTAGGTATGGGACAGCCCCAGCATTTT	CASSLGMGQPQHF
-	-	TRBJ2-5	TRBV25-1	TGTGCCAGCAGTGAATCGGTGACCCAGTACTTC	CASSESVTQYF
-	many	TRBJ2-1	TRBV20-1	TGCAGTGCTAGAAGGGTCCTCAATGAGCAGTTCTTC	CSARRVLNEQFF
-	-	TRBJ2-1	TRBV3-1	TGTGCCAGCAGGACACTAGCTTCTGAGCAGTTCTTC	CASRTLASEQFF
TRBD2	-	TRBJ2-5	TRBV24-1	TGTGCCATCCAGAAGCGGGGAGGTGAGACCCAGTACTTC	CAIQKRGGETQYF
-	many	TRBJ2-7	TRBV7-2	TGTGCCAGCAGCTTAGCGTTAGGCGAGCAGTACTTC	CASSLALGEQYF
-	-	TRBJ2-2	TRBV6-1	TGTGCCAGCAGTGAAGCGTCCCAGGGAAGATCGAACACCGGGGAGCTGTTTTTT	CASSEASQGRSNTGELFF
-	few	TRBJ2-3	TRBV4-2	TGTGCCAGCAGCCCCGCGGGGTCTCCACGCCGGATCACAGATACGCAGTATTTT	CASSPAGSPRRITDTQYF
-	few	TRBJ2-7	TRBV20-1	TGCAGTGCCCTCAGGGCAGCCTCCTACGAGCAGTACTTC	CSALRAASYEQYF
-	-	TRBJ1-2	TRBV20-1	TGCAGTGCTAGTAAGCGGACGGGCTACACCTTC	CSASKRTGYTF
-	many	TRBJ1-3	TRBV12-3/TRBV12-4	TGTGCCAGCGGGGAGACAGACTCTGGAAACACCATATATTTT	CASGETDSGNTIYF
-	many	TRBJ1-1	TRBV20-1	TGCAGTGCTAGAGATCCCGGGGACACTGAAGCTTTCTTT	CSARDPGDTEAFF
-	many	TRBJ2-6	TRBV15	TGTGCCACCAGCAGAGATTTCTGGTCTGGGGCCAACGTCCTGACTTTC	CATSRDFWSGANVLTF
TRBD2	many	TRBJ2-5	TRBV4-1	TGCGCCAGCAGCCAAATTCAAGCGGGGGGTCGGGAGACCCAGTACTTC	CASSQIQAGGRETQYF
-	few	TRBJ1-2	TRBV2	TGTGCCAGCAGTGAATGGCAGGGGATGAAGAGCTACACCTTC	CASSEWQGMKSYTF
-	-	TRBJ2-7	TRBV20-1	TGCAGTGCTAGAGAAAGGCGCGGAGGCACGAGCTCCTACGAGCAGTACTTC	CSARERRGGTSSYEQYF
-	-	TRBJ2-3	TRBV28	TGTGCCAGCCGTGGTATGGGTACGCAGTATTTT	CASRGMGTQYF
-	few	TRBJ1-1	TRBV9	TGTGCCAGCAGCCCGTACTTAGGGAGGCAAGCTTTCTTT	CASSPYLGRQAFF